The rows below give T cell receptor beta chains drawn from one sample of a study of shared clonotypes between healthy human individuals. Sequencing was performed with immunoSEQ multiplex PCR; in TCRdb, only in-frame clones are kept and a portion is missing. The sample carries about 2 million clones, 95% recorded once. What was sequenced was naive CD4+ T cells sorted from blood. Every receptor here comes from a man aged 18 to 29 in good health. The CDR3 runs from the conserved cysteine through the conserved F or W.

CASRWGPSGRELFF,TRBJ2-2,TRBV6-8
CASSYSSGEGGNEQFF,TRBJ2-1,TRBV6-5
CASSEYRDRGSPGYGYTF,TRBJ1-2,TRBV10-2
CASSWGWTGDTQYF,TRBJ2-3,TRBV4-1
CASSLANPALSSYEQYF,TRBJ2-7,TRBV5-4
CASSPRGAYEQYF,TRBJ2-7,TRBV7-2
CASSWAGPTTFPYEQYF,TRBJ2-7,TRBV27
CASSRSSGGSLYF,TRBJ2-7,TRBV6-5
CASSPISDTQYF,TRBJ2-3,TRBV11-2
CASSQGVNEKLFF,TRBJ1-4,TRBV14
CASSLVPAGATEAFF,TRBJ1-1,TRBV7-9
CASSDGTANTEAFF,TRBJ1-1,TRBV2
CASSLRQGSYGYTF,TRBJ1-2,TRBV5-6
CASSSQTLSYNEQFF,TRBJ2-1,TRBV28
CATAGQGASSPLHF,TRBJ1-6,TRBV15
CASSFTTPSGYTF,TRBJ1-2,TRBV11-2
CASSIEGSYEQYF,TRBJ2-7,TRBV19
CASSSGGQGDQPQHF,TRBJ1-5,TRBV6-5
CASSDAYEQYF,TRBJ2-7,TRBV2
CASSLMSSGGPYNEQFF,TRBJ2-1,TRBV5-1
CASSPQVHEQYF,TRBJ2-7,TRBV11-2
CASGETRVTEAFF,TRBJ1-1,TRBV10-2
CASSQDRGGPVTF,TRBJ1-2,TRBV4-1
CASSPRGLQTDTQYF,TRBJ2-3,TRBV18
CASSLYVGQTQYF,TRBJ2-5,TRBV5-6
CASSPFEGGQPQHF,TRBJ1-5,TRBV18
CASSIIPQPQHF,TRBJ1-5,TRBV19
CASSSHTQYF,TRBJ2-3,TRBV28
CASSGPSGGNNEQFF,TRBJ2-1,TRBV9
CASISIYEQYF,TRBJ2-7,TRBV6-1
CAWSRDRYNSPLHF,TRBJ1-6,TRBV30
CASSEMDRGANYGYTF,TRBJ1-2,TRBV6-1
CASSLEEGIYNEQFF,TRBJ2-1,TRBV5-5
CASSYSGGAYYYEQYF,TRBJ2-7,TRBV6-5
CASSLAPGQGVLGYTF,TRBJ1-2,TRBV7-2
CASRMDGTYGYTF,TRBJ1-2,TRBV18
CASSTRTGEFYGYTF,TRBJ1-2,TRBV6-1
CATSRDQTGKYGYTF,TRBJ1-2,TRBV15
CAWSVRGQIFYGYTF,TRBJ1-2,TRBV30
CASSVLSGGDEQYF,TRBJ2-7,TRBV9
CASGLTGPGTGELFF,TRBJ2-2,TRBV7-6
CASSLDGTGYNSPLHF,TRBJ1-6,TRBV9
CASSSRGTEAFF,TRBJ1-1,TRBV27
CASSRGNSYEQYF,TRBJ2-7,TRBV19
CASSFGSGGQETQYF,TRBJ2-5,TRBV28
CASSSQGPRRYQETQYF,TRBJ2-5,TRBV5-4
CASSQDRGGAGYGYTF,TRBJ1-2,TRBV4-1
CASSTRQGEPQHF,TRBJ1-5,TRBV2
CASSLATYRVGNTIYF,TRBJ1-3,TRBV7-8
CAWTRTGGNSPLHF,TRBJ1-6,TRBV30